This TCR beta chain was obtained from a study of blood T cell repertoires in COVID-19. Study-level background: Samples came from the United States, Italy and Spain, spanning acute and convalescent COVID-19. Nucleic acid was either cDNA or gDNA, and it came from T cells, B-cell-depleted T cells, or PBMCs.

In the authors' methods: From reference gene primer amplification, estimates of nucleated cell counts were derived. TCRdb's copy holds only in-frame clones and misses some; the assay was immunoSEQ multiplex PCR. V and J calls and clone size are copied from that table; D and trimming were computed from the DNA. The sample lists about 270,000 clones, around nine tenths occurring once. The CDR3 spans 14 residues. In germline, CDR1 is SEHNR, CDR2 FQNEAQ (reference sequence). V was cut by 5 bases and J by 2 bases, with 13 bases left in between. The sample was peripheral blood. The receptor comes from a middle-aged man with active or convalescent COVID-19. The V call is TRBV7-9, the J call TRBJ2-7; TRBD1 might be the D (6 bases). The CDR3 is CASSRQEGTYEQYF. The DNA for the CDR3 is TGTGCCAGCAGCCGACAGGAAGGGACCTACGAGCAGTACTTC.